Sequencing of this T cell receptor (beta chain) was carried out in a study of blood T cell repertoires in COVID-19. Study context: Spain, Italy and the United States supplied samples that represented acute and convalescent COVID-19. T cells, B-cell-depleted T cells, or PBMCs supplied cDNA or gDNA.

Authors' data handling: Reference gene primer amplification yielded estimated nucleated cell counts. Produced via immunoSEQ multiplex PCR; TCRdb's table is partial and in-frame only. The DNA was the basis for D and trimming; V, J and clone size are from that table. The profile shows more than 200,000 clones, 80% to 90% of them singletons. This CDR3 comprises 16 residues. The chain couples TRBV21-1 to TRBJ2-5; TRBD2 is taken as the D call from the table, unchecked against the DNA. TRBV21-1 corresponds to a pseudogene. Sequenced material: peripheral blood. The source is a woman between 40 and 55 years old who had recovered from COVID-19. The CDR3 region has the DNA TGTGCCAGCAGCCCTCTCCTTGGGGGGGTTCTCGAGACCCAGTACTTC. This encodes CASSPLLGGVLETQYF.